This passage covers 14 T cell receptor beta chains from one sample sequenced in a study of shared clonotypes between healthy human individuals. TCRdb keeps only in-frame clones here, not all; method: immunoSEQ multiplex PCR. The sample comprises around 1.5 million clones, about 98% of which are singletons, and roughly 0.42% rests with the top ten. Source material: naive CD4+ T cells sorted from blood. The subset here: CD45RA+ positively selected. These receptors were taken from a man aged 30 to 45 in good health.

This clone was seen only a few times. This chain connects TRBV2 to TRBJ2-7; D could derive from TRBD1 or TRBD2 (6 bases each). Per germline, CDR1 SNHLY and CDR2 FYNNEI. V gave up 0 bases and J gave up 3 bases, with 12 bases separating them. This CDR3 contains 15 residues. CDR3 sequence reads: CASSEAGAGIYEQYF. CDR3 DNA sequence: TGTGCCAGCAGTGAAGCGGGGGCGGGGATCTACGAGCAGTACTTC.

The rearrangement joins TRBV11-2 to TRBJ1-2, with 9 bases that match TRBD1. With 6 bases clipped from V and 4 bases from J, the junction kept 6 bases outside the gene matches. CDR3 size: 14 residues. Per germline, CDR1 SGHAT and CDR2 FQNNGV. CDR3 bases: TGTGCCAGCAGGACCGGGACAGGGAGCTATGGCTACACCTTC. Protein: CASRTGTGSYGYTF.

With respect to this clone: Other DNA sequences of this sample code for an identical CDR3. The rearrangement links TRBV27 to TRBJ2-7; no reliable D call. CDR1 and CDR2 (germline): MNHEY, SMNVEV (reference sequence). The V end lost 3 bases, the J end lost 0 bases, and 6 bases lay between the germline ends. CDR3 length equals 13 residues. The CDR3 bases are TGTGCCAGCAGTTTCCGAGACTCCTACGAGCAGTACTTC. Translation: CASSFRDSYEQYF.

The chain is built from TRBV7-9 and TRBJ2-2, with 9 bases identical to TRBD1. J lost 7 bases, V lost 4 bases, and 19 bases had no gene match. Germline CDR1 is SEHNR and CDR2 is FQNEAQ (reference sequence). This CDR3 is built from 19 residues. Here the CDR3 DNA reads TGTGCCAGCAGCTCGATAAATGCCGGGACAGGGTTCTTTAACGGGGAGCTGTTTTTT. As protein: CASSSINAGTGFFNGELFF. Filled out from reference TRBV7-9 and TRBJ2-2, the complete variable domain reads DTGVSQNPRHKITKRGQNVTFRCDPISEHNRLYWYRQTLGQGPEFLTYFQNEAQLEKSRLLSDRFSAERPKGSFSTLEIQRTEQGDSAMYLCASSSINAGTGFFNGELFFGEGSRLTVL.

The CDR3 reads CASSLTPSGLSTGELFF. DNA for the CDR3: TGTGCCAGCAGCTTAACCCCTAGCGGGTTATCCACCGGGGAGCTGTTTTTT. The chain joins TRBV7-3 to TRBJ2-2, with 8 bases fitting TRBD2. Trimming at V came to 0 bases and at J to 4 bases, leaving 7 bases not matched to a gene. The CDR3 consists of 17 residues. Germline V lookup: CDR1 SGHTA, CDR2 FQGTGA.

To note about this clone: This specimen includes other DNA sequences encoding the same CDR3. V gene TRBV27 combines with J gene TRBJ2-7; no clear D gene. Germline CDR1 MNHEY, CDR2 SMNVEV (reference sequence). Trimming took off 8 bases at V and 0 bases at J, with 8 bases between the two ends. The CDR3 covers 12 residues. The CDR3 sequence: CASGLRSYEQYF. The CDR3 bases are TGTGCCAGCGGGTTACGCTCCTACGAGCAGTACTTC.

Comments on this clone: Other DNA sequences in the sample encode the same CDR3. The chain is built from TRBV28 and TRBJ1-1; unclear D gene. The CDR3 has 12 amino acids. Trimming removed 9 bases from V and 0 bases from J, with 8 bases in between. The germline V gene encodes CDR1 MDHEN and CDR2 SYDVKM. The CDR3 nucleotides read TGTGCCAGTAGAGAACTGAACACTGAAGCTTTCTTT. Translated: CASRELNTEAFF.

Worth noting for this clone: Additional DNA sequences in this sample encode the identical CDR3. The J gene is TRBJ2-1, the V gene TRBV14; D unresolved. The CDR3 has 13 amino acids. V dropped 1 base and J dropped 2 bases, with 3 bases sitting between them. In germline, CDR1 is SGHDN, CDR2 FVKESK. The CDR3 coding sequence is TGTGCCAGCAGCCAAGGCACCTACAATGAGCAGTTCTTC. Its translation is CASSQGTYNEQFF.

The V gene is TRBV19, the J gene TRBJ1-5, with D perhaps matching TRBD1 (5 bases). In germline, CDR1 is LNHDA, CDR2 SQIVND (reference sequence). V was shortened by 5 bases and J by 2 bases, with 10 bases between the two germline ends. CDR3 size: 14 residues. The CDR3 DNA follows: TGTGCCAGTAGTGCTTTGGGGGGCAATCAGCCCCAGCATTTT. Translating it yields CASSALGGNQPQHF.

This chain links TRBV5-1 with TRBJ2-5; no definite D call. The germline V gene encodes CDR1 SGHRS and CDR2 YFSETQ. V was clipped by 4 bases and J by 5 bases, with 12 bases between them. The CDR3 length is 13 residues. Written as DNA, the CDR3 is TGCGCCAGCAGCCTCTATCGAGGTGAGACCCAGTACTTC. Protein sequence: CASSLYRGETQYF.

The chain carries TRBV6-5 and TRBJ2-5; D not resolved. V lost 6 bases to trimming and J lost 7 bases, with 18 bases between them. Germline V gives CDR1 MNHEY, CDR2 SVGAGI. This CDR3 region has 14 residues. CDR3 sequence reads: CASSPPTISGTQYF. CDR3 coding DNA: TGTGCCAGCAGCCCCCCAACTATCTCCGGGACCCAGTACTTC.

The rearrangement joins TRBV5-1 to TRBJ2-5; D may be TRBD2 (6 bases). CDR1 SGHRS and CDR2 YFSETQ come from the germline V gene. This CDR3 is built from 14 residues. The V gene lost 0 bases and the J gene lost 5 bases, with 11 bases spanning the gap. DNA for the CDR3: TGCGCCAGCAGCTTGGGACTAGTAGGTGAGACCCAGTACTTC. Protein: CASSLGLVGETQYF.

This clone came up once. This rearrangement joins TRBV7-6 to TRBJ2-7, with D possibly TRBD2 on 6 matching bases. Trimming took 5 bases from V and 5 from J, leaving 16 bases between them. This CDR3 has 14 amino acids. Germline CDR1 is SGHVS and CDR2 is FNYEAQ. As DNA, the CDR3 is TGTGCCAGCAGCCCCGCCGGGACTTTCGACGAGCAGTACTTC. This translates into CASSPAGTFDEQYF. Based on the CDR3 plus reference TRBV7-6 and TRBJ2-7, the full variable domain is GAGVSQSPRYKVTKRGQDVALRCDPISGHVSLYWYRQALGQGPEFLTYFNYEAQQDKSGLPNDRFSAERPEGSISTLTIQRTEQRDSAMYRCASSPAGTFDEQYFGPGTRLTVT.

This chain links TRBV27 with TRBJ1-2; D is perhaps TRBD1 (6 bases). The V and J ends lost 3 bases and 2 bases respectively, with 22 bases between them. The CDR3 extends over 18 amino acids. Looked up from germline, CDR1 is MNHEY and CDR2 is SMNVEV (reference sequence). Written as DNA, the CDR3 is TGTGCCAGCAGTTTCGCCGGGTCGGGGGCAGTCGGAAACTATGGCTACACCTTC. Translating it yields CASSFAGSGAVGNYGYTF.